These 26 T cell receptor beta chains originate from one sample sequenced in a study of a mutant IDH1 vaccine in newly diagnosed glioma. The time point: week 23, last vaccination. Doses comprised 300 ug of mutant IDH1 20-mer peptide each, plus topical imiquimod. Their antigens remain unidentified. Clones were read by immunoSEQ multiplex PCR, and TCRdb kept only the in-frame ones, dropping some. The sample contains approximately 82,000 clones, approximately 85% of which appear only once. The starting material was PBMCs, obtained from a glioma patient whose treatment included an IDH1 peptide vaccine. Receptors were obtained from a woman in her forties or fifties with glioma.

This clone was observed a single time. J is TRBJ2-1 and V is TRBV15; no firm D call. The germline V gene encodes CDR1 LNHNV and CDR2 YYDKDF (reference sequence). V lost 3 bases and J lost 3, with 9 bases in between. The CDR3 has 14 residues. The CDR3 DNA reads as TGTGCCACCAGCAGCATGGCCCTCTACAATGAGCAGTTCTTC. Protein sequence: CATSSMALYNEQFF. The full variable domain, in which reference TRBV15 and TRBJ2-1 provide the parts outside the CDR3, is DAMVIQNPRYQVTQFGKPVTLSCSQTLNHNVMYWYQQKSSQAPKLLFHYYDKDFNNEADTPDNFQSRRPNTSFCFLDIRSPGLGDTAMYLCATSSMALYNEQFFGPGTRLTVL.

V is TRBV10-3 and J is TRBJ2-7, with D possibly matching TRBD2 (7 bases). Germline V lookup: CDR1 ENHRY, CDR2 SYGVKD. V shed 0 bases and J shed 7 bases, with 19 bases lying between them. The CDR3 covers 16 residues. The CDR3 loop is CAISESTSRGAGEQYF. In DNA, the CDR3 is TGTGCCATCAGTGAGTCGACTAGCAGGGGCGCGGGGGAGCAGTACTTC.

The chain employs TRBV28 and TRBJ1-4; D perhaps matches TRBD1 (6 bases). Trimming removed 5 bases at V and 6 bases at J, with 13 bases between. The CDR3 extends over 14 amino acids. Germline V CDR1 and CDR2: MDHEN, SYDVKM. CDR3 loop: CASSRAGDDEKLFF. The CDR3 DNA sequence: TGTGCCAGCAGTCGGGCAGGGGATGATGAAAAACTGTTTTTT.

This clone was found a few times. The chain joins TRBV30 to TRBJ1-5, with D perhaps TRBD1 (6 bases). The V gene lost 0 bases and the J gene lost 11 bases, with 17 bases spanning the gap. CDR1 and CDR2 (germline): GTSNPN, SVGIG (reference sequence). This CDR3 contains 14 residues. CDR3 sequence reads: CAWSVQGKRSAQHF. For the CDR3, the DNA is TGTGCCTGGAGTGTACAGGGTAAGAGGTCGGCCCAGCATTTT. The full variable domain, with the rest looked up from reference TRBV30 and TRBJ1-5, is SQTIHQWPATLVQPVGSPLSLECTVEGTSNPNLYWYRQAAGRGLQLLFYSVGIGQISSEVPQNLSASRPQDRQFILSSKKLLLSDSGFYLCAWSVQGKRSAQHFGDGTRLSIL.

CDR3 region: CAISDSLKSGDTDTQYF. In nucleotides, the CDR3 is TGTGCCATCAGTGACTCCCTTAAGAGCGGGGACACAGATACGCAGTATTTT. The chain recombines TRBV10-3 with TRBJ2-3; 7 nucleotides align to TRBD2. The CDR3 has 17 residues. After removal of 3 bases from V and 2 bases from J, the junction contained 11 bases not matched to a gene. Germline V gene lookup returns CDR1 ENHRY and CDR2 SYGVKD.

The chain employs TRBV6-5 and TRBJ2-7, with TRBD1 matching 10 bases. CDR1 is MNHEY, CDR2 SVGAGI, per germline. The CDR3 totals 15 residues. Losses at the gene ends were 0 bases for V and 7 bases for J; bases not matched to a gene: 6. In DNA, the CDR3 is TGTGCCAGCAGTTACTCGGGACAGGGGACCTGGGAGCAGTACTTC. Amino acids: CASSYSGQGTWEQYF.

The chain carries TRBV2 and TRBJ1-6; tentative D call: TRBD1 (6 bases). Germline CDR1 and CDR2: SNHLY and FYNNEI. Trimming shortened V by 6 bases and J by 7 bases, and 16 bases separated the two germline ends. CDR3 length: 15 amino acids. CDR3 nucleotide sequence: TGTGCCAGCAGGCGCCGGGACACTGTAAATTCACCCCTCCACTTT. Its protein product is CASRRRDTVNSPLHF.

This chain links TRBV27 with TRBJ2-3; D call uncertain. V lost 11 bases, J lost 0 bases, and 6 bases lay in between. The CDR3 has 11 residues. Looked up from germline, CDR1 is MNHEY and CDR2 is SMNVEV (reference sequence). As DNA, the CDR3 is TGTGCCGTTATTAGCACAGATACGCAGTATTTT. This gives the protein CAVISTDTQYF.

DNA of the CDR3: TGCGCCAGCAACCAAGAGACCCAGTACTTC. This encodes CASNQETQYF. This chain joins TRBV5-1 and TRBJ2-5; D call uncertain. The V and J ends lost 6 bases and 0 bases respectively, with 0 bases between them. The V gene's germline CDR1 is SGHRS and CDR2 YFSETQ. The CDR3 runs 10 residues.

The rearrangement links TRBV30 to TRBJ1-2; TRBD1 is a possible D gene (6 bases). The CDR3 has 13 residues. Germline V gene sequence: CDR1 GTSNPN, CDR2 SVGIG (reference sequence). Trimming cost V 0 bases and J 4 bases, with 9 bases left between them. CDR3: CAWSVGQTYGYTF. The CDR3 DNA follows: TGTGCCTGGAGTGTCGGACAGACCTATGGCTACACCTTC.

This chain joins TRBV5-5 and TRBJ1-1, with 7 bases that match TRBD1. Germline CDR1 and CDR2: SGHKS and YYEKEE (reference sequence). J gave up 4 bases and V 1 base, and 4 bases lay outside the gene matches. This CDR3 comprises 14 residues. CDR3 sequence: CASSLQGGSTEAFF. DNA of the CDR3: TGTGCCAGCAGCTTGCAGGGGGGGAGCACTGAAGCTTTCTTT.

The rearrangement uses TRBV2 and TRBJ1-2, with TRBD1 identical over 9 bases. The CDR3 is 17 residues long. Germline V gene sequence: CDR1 SNHLY, CDR2 FYNNEI. The ends lost 6 bases at V and 3 bases at J; junction bases unmatched: 14. The CDR3 protein is CASRYRDRATWHYGYTF. CDR3 nucleotides: TGTGCCAGCAGATACAGGGACAGGGCCACCTGGCACTATGGCTACACCTTC.

This chain joins TRBV7-3 and TRBJ2-7; D might be TRBD2 (5 bases). Deletions cut 3 bases from V and 3 bases from J, with 18 bases between. From germline, CDR1 is SGHTA and CDR2 FQGTGA. The CDR3 covers 16 residues. CDR3 sequence (DNA): TGTGCCAGCAGCTTTCGGTATACCGGGAATCTCTACGAGCAGTACTTC. This codes for CASSFRYTGNLYEQYF.

In this sample, this clone turned up once. The rearrangement links TRBV10-2 to TRBJ2-5, with TRBD2 identical over 8 bases. The length of the CDR3 is 13 residues. Looked up from germline, CDR1 is WSHSY and CDR2 is SAAADI. J gave up 5 bases and V 2 bases, and 1 base lay outside the gene matches. The CDR3 spells CASSERGRETQYF. The CDR3 DNA follows: TGCGCCAGCAGTGAGCGCGGGAGGGAGACCCAGTACTTC.

The chain uses TRBV6-1 and TRBJ1-4; a possible D gene is TRBD1 (5 bases). This CDR3 contains 16 residues. V lost 4 bases, J lost 3 bases, and 15 bases lay in between. Germline CDR1 reads MNHNS; CDR2 reads SASEGT. CDR3 sequence (DNA): TGTGCCAGCAGTGCAACCACAGGCGTTTCTAATGAAAAACTGTTTTTT. Encoded protein: CASSATTGVSNEKLFF.

The gene calls are TRBV19 and TRBJ2-6; 8 positions match TRBD1. V was clipped by 3 bases and J by 1 base; unmatched bases: 2. This CDR3 contains 16 residues. The V gene's germline CDR1 is LNHDA and CDR2 SQIVND (reference sequence). The CDR3 nucleotides are TGTGCCAGTAGTATGGGACAGGTTTCTGGGGCCAACGTCCTGACTTTC. Protein sequence: CASSMGQVSGANVLTF.

The chain recombines TRBV28 with TRBJ1-5; a weak D match, TRBD1 (6 bases). Germline V gene data show CDR1 as MDHEN and CDR2 as SYDVKM. Trimming removed 3 bases at V and 0 bases at J, with 15 bases between. This CDR3 has 17 amino acids. For the CDR3, the DNA is TGTGCCAGCAGTTTTTCCGGGACAAAAATTAGCAATCAGCCCCAGCATTTT. This codes for CASSFSGTKISNQPQHF.

V and J are TRBV29-1 and TRBJ2-7, with 9 positions matching TRBD1. The germline V gene has CDR1 SQVTM and CDR2 ANQGSEA. V lost 7 bases, J lost 4 bases, and 8 bases stayed unmatched. The CDR3 has 13 residues. The CDR3 DNA reads TGCAGCGCCCAGGGACAGGGAGGGTACGAGCAGTACTTC. This gives the protein CSAQGQGGYEQYF.

The chain uses TRBV29-1 and TRBJ2-7; a possible D gene is TRBD2 (6 bases). The germline V and J ends were trimmed by 4 bases and 4 bases, with 8 bases remaining between them. The germline V gene encodes CDR1 SQVTM and CDR2 ANQGSEA. This CDR3 spans 11 amino acids. The CDR3 region has the DNA TGCAGCGTTGGTGGGGGGTACGAGCAGTACTTC. Translated: CSVGGGYEQYF.

The V call is TRBV11-2, the J call TRBJ1-3; D is possibly TRBD1 (6 bases). CDR3 length: 17 residues. The V gene lost 6 bases and the J gene lost 0 bases, with 18 bases spanning the gap. Germline V lookup: CDR1 SGHAT, CDR2 FQNNGV. In nucleotides, the CDR3 is TGTGCCAGCAGGCCGACCGGGACACTAAGCTCTGGAAACACCATATATTTT. Amino acids: CASRPTGTLSSGNTIYF. Together with reference TRBV11-2 and TRBJ1-3, the CDR3 gives the full variable domain: EAGVAQSPRYKIIEKRQSVAFWCNPISGHATLYWYQQILGQGPKLLIQFQNNGVVDDSQLPKDRFSAERLKGVDSTLKIQPAKLEDSAVYLCASRPTGTLSSGNTIYFGEGSWLTVV.

The chain joins TRBV7-2 to TRBJ2-7; 9 bases map to TRBD1. V gave up 4 bases and J gave up 6 bases; unmatched junction bases: 7. CDR1 SGHTA and CDR2 FQGNSA come from the germline V gene. This CDR3 is 14 amino acids long. The CDR3 DNA reads as TGTGCCAGCAGCTCTCCGGGACAGGGTGCCGAGCAGTACTTC. Translated, it gives CASSSPGQGAEQYF.

The chain combines TRBV7-3 with TRBJ2-4; the D gene is possibly TRBD1 (7 bases). In germline, CDR1 is SGHTA, CDR2 FQGTGA. CDR3 length: 14 amino acids. The V and J ends lost 2 bases and 8 bases respectively, with 13 bases between them. The CDR3 here is CASSLGDREDIQYF. The DNA of the CDR3 is TGTGCCAGCAGCTTAGGCGACAGGGAGGACATTCAGTACTTC.

J is TRBJ2-1 and V is TRBV7-3, with a possible D match to TRBD1 (6 bases). This CDR3 comprises 17 residues. Germline values: CDR1 SGHTA, CDR2 FQGTGA. The V end lost 2 bases, the J end lost 4 bases, and 18 bases lay between the germline ends. The CDR3 sequence: CASSLGGARGQYNEQFF. DNA of the CDR3: TGTGCCAGCAGCTTAGGTGGGGCCAGGGGTCAATACAATGAGCAGTTCTTC.

In its sample, this clone was seen a few times. In the same sample, other DNA sequences code for this CDR3. The V call is TRBV7-8, the J call TRBJ2-7, with TRBD2 identical over 9 bases. Germline assignment: CDR1 SGHVS and CDR2 FQNEAQ. This CDR3 is 16 amino acids long. The V gene end was trimmed by 5 bases and the J gene end by 0 bases; junction bases not matched to a gene: 8. As DNA, the CDR3 is TGTGCCAGCAGCCTCCGAGCGGGAGGAAGCTCCTACGAGCAGTACTTC. Protein sequence: CASSLRAGGSSYEQYF.

V is TRBV28 and J is TRBJ2-2; 8 positions agree with TRBD2. With V trimmed by 6 bases and J by 0 bases, 9 bases remained unmatched. This CDR3 has 17 residues. CDR1 is MDHEN and CDR2 is SYDVKM in the germline V gene. The DNA of the CDR3 is TGTGCCAGCAGCCCGCTCCCGGGACTAGCGAACACCGGGGAGCTGTTTTTT. This gives the protein CASSPLPGLANTGELFF.

The chain has TRBV5-4 and TRBJ2-5; 7 positions match TRBD2. This CDR3 comprises 14 residues. Germline V lookup: CDR1 SGHNT, CDR2 YYREEE (reference sequence). Trimming removed 6 bases from V and 5 bases from J; junction bases left unmatched: 10. The CDR3 loop is CASTGVGAGETQYF. As DNA, the CDR3 is TGTGCCAGCACCGGGGTAGGAGCGGGGGAGACCCAGTACTTC. The full variable domain, with the rest looked up from reference TRBV5-4 and TRBJ2-5, is ETGVTQSPTHLIKTRGQQVTLRCSSQSGHNTVSWYQQALGQGPQFIFQYYREEENGRGNFPPRFSGLQFPNYSSELNVNALELDDSALYLCASTGVGAGETQYFGPGTRLLVL.